What follows is one T cell receptor (beta chain) and its context. This sample is part of a study of blood T cell repertoires in COVID-19. Turning to the study itself: Both acute and convalescent COVID-19 samples were obtained from the United States, Italy and Spain.

Trimming shortened V by 0 bases and J by 7 bases, and 6 bases separated the two germline ends. CDR1 is SGHDN, CDR2 FVKESK, per germline. This CDR3 contains 12 residues. This study enrolled people aged 18 to 89 from 24 US geographic areas. All recovered Cohort 3 donors got two negative PCRs, got clearance, or saw symptom resolution. As originally analysed: Reference gene primer amplification gave nucleated cell count estimates. Sequencing was performed with immunoSEQ multiplex PCR; in TCRdb, only in-frame clones are kept and a portion is missing. The DNA gave D and trimming, while V, J and clone size come from that table. The profile shows hundreds of thousands of clones, approximately 90% of them singletons.

The gene calls are TRBV14 and TRBJ2-5; no firm D call. The sequenced material came from PBMCs or T cells enriched from blood (not recorded which). The TCR sequence derives from a man aged 25 to 40 who had recovered from COVID-19. The CDR3: CASSQEIGTQYF. The CDR3 DNA is TGTGCCAGCAGCCAAGAGATCGGGACCCAGTACTTC.